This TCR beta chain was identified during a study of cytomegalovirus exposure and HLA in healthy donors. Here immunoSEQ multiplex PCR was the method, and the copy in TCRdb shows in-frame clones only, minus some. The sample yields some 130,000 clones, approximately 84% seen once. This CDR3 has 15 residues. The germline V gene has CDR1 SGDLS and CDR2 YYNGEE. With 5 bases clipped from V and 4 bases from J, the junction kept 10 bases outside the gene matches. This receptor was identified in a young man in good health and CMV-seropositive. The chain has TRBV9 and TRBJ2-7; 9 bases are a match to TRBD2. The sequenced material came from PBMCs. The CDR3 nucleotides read TGTGCCAGCAGTTCTGCGGGAGGGGCGGGTTACGAGCAGTACTTC. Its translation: CASSSAGGAGYEQYF.